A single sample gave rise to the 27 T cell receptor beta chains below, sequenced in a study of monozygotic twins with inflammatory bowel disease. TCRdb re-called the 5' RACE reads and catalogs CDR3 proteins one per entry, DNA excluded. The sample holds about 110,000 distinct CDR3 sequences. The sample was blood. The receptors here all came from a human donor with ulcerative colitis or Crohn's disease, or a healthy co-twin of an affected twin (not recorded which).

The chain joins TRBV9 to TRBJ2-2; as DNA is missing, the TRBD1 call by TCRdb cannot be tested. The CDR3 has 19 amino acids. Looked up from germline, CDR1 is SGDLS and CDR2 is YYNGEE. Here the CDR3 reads CASNPGRDRGNSNTGELFF.

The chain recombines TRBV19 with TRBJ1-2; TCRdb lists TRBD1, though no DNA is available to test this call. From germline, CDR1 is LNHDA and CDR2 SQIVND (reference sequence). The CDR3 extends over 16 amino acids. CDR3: CASSIRFFREGYGYTF. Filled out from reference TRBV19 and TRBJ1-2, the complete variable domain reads DGGITQSPKYLFRKEGQNVTLSCEQNLNHDAMYWYRQDPGQGLRLIYYSQIVNDFQKGDIAEGYSVSREKKESFPLTVTSAQKNPTAFYLCASSIRFFREGYGYTFGSGTRLTVV.

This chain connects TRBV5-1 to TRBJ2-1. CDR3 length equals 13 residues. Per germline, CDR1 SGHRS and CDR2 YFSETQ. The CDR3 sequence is CASSFRTNNEQFF.

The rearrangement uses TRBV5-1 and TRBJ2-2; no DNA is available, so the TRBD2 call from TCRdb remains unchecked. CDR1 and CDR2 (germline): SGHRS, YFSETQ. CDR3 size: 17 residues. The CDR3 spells CASSLHAGTSGPGELFF. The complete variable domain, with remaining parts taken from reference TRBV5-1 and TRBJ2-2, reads KAGVTQTPRYLIKTRGQQVTLSCSPISGHRSVSWYQQTPGQGLQFLFEYFSETQRNKGNFPGRFSGRQFSNSRSEMNVSTLELGDSALYLCASSLHAGTSGPGELFFGEGSRLTVL.

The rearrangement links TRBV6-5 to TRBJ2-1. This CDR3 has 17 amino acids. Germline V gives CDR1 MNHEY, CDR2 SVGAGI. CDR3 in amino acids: CASSYITGERSYNEQFF.

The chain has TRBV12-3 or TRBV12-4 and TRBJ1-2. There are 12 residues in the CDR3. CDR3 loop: CAKRPGGPGYTF.

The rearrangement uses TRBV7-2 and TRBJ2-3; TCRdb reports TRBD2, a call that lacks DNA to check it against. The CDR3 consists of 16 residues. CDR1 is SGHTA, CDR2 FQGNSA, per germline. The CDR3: CASSLRDLRSTDTQYF. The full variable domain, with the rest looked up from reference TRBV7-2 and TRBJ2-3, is GAGVSQSPSNKVTEKGKDVELRCDPISGHTALYWYRQSLGQGLEFLIYFQGNSAPDKSGLPSDRFSAERTGGSVSTLTIQRTQQEDSAVYLCASSLRDLRSTDTQYFGPGTRLTVL.

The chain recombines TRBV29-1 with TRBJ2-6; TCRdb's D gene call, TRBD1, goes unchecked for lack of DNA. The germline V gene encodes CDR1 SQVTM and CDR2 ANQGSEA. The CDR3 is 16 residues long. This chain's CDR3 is CSVARDTDSGANVLTF. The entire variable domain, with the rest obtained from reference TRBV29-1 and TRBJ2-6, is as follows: SAVISQKPSRDICQRGTSLTIQCQVDSQVTMMFWYRQQPGQSLTLIATANQGSEATYESGFVIDKFPISRPNLTFSTLTVSNMSPEDSSIYLCSVARDTDSGANVLTFGAGSRLTVL.

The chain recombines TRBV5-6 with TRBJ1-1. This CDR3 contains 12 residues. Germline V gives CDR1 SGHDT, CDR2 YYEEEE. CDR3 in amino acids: CASSTTWTEAFF.

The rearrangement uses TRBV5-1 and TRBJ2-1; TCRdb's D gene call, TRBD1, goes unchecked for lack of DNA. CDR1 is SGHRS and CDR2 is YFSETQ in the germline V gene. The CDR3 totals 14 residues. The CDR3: CASSNRPGQNEQFF.

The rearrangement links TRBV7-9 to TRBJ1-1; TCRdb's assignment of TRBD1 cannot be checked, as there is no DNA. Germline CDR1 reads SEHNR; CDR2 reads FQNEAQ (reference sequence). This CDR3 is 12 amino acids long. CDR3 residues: CASRGLDTEAFF.

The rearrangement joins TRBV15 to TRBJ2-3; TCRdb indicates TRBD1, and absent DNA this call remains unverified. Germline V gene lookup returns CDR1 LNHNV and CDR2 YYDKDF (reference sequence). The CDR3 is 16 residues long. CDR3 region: CATSRDRPGITDTQYF.

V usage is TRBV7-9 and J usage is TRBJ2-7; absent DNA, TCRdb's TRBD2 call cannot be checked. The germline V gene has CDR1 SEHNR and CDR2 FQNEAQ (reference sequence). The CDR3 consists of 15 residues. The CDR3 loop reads CASRPSASGDYEQYF.

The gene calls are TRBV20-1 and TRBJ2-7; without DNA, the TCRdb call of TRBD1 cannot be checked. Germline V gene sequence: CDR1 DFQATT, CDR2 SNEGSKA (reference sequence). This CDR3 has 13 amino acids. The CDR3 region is CSALTGGGYEQYF.

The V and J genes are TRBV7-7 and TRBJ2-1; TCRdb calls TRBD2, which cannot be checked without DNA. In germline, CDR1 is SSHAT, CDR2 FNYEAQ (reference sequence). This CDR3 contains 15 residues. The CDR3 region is CASSRLAGVRNEQFF.

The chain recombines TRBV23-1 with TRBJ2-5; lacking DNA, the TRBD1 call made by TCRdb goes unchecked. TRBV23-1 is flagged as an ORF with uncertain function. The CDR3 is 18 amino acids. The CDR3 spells CASSQSRDHRGLQETQYF.

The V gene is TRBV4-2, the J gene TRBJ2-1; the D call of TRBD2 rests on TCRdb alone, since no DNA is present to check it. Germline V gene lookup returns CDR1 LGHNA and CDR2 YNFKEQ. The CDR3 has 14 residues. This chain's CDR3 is CASSLLAHYNEQFF.

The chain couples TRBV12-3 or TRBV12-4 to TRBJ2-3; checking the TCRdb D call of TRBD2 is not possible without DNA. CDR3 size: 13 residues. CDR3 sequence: CASSAGLTDTQYF.

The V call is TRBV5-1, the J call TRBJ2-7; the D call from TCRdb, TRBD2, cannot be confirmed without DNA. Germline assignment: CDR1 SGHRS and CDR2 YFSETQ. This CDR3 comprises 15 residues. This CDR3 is CASSYGTSGRYEQYF.

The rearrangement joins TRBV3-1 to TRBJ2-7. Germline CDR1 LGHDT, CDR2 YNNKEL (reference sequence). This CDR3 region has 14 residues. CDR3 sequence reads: CASSPQAYSYEQYF.

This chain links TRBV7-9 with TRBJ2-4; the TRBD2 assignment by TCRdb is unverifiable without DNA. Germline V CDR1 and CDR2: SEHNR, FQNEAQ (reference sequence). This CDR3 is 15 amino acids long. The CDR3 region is CASSTTGTSENIQYF.

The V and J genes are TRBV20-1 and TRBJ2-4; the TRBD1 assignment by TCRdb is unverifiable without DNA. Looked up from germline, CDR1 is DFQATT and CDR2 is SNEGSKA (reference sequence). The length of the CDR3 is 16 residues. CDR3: CSARTGQELAKNIQYF.

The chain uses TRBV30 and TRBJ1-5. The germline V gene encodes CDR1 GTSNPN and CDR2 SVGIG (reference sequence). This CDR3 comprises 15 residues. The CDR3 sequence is CAWSGGAHSNQPQHF.

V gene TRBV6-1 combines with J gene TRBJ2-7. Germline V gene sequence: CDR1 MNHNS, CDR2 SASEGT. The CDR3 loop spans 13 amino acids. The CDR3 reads CASSAQGSYEQYF.

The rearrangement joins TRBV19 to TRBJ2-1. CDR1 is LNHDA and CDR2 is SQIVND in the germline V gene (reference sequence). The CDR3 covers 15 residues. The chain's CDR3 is CASSMAGRAYNEQFF. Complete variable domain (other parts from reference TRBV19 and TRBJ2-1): DGGITQSPKYLFRKEGQNVTLSCEQNLNHDAMYWYRQDPGQGLRLIYYSQIVNDFQKGDIAEGYSVSREKKESFPLTVTSAQKNPTAFYLCASSMAGRAYNEQFFGPGTRLTVL.

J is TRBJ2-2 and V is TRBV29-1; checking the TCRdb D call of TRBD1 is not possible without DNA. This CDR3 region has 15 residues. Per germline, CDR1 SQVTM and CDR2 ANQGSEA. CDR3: CSVASGQLYTGELFF.

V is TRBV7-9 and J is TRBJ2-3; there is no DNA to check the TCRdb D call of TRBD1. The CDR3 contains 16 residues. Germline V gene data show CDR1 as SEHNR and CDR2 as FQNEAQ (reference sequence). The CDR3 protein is CASSRYRDRVTDTQYF.